This T cell receptor (beta chain) comes out of a study of T cells in Graves' hyperthyroidism and ophthalmopathy. Points from the study as a whole: Among thyroid clonotypes expanded above 0.001, most also appeared in blood. Ophthalmopathy was told apart from stable hyperthyroidism by a 13 V-J model.

This clonotype has ten or more counts. The target antigen is unknown. TCR beta CDR3 regions were amplified from RNA transcripts. The primer set for the first-round RT-PCR of the TCR CDR3 was HTBI. Via MiXCR, TCRdb re-called the multiplex PCR reads, giving one row per CDR3 protein. The sample carries hundreds of thousands of distinct CDR3 sequences, around 20% recorded once. Those with hyperthyroidism were 18 to 65 years old, newly diagnosed, and ill for under 2 months. Cells are PBMCs isolated from roughly 10 ml of fresh blood. Sequences were obtained from blood. This receptor was identified in a woman aged 45 to 65 with Graves' hyperthyroidism that later progressed to Graves' ophthalmopathy.

CDR3 in amino acids: CASSLVPGTHYNEQFF. The CDR3 DNA reads TGTGCCAGCAGCTTAGTTCCAGGGACACACTACAATGAGCAGTTCTTC. The J gene is TRBJ2-1, the V gene TRBV7-8; TRBD1 might be the D (6 bases). Germline V CDR1 and CDR2: SGHVS, FQNEAQ. CDR3 size: 16 residues. V was pared by 1 base and J by 3 bases, with 13 bases between.